This TCR beta chain emerged from a study of technical replicates of blood from a handful of donors. Clones were sequenced by immunoSEQ multiplex PCR, and TCRdb holds only the in-frame ones, with some missing. The sample records around 84,000 clones, around 97% being singletons. V was clipped by 7 bases and J by 0 bases, with 7 bases between them. Germline V gene data show CDR1 as MGHDK and CDR2 as SYGVNS. The CDR3 contains 12 residues. This chain connects TRBV25-1 to TRBJ2-7; possibly TRBD1 for D (6 bases). This TCR came from a human donor in good health. Sample: T cells isolated from PBMCs. In DNA, the CDR3 is TGTGCCAGCAAACAGGGCTCCTACGAGCAGTACTTC. Protein sequence: CASKQGSYEQYF.